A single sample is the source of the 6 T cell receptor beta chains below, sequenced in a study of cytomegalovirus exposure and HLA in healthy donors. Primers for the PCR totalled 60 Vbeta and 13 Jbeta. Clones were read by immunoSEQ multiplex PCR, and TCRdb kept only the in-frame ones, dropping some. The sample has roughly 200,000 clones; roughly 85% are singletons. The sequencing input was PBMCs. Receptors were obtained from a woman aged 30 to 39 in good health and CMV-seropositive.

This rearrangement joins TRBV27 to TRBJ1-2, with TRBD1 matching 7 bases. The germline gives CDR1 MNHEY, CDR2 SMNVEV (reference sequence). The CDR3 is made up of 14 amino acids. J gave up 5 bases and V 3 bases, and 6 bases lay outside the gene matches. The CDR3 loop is CASSLGTGAYGYTF. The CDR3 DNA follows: TGTGCCAGCAGTTTGGGCACAGGGGCATATGGCTACACCTTC.

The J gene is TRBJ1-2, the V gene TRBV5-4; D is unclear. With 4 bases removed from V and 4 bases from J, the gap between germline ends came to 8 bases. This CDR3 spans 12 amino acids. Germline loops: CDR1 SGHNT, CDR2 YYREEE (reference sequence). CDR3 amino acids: CASSGEGYGYTF. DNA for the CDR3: TGTGCCAGCAGCGGGGAGGGCTATGGCTACACCTTC.

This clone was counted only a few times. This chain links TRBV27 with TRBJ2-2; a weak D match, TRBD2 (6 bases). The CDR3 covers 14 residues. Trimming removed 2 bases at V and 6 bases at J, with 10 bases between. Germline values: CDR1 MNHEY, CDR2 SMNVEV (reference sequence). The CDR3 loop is CASSLEPGAGELFF. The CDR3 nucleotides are TGTGCCAGCAGTTTAGAACCGGGGGCCGGGGAGCTGTTTTTT.

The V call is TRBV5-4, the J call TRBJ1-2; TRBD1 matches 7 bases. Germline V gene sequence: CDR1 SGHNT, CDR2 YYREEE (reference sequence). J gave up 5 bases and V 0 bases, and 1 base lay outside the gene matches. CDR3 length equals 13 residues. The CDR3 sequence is CASSLATGYGYTF. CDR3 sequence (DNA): TGTGCCAGCAGCTTGGCGACAGGGTATGGCTACACCTTC.

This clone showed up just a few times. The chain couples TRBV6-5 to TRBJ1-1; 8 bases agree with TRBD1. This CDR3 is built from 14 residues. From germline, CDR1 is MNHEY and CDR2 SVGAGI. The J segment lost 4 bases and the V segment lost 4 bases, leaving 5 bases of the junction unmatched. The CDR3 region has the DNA TGTGCCAGCAGTTCCCTGGACAGGGCCACTGAAGCTTTCTTT. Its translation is CASSSLDRATEAFF.

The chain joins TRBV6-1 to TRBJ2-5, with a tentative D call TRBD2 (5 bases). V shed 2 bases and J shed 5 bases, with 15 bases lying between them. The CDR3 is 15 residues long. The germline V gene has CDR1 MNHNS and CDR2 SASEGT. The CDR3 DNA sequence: TGTGCCAGCAGTGAACTGGCAATAACGGGGGAGACCCAGTACTTC. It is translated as CASSELAITGETQYF.